One and the same sample provided the 21 T cell receptor delta chains below, sequenced in a study of gamma-delta T cells after stem cell transplantation. TCRdb called clones from the RT-PCR reads again using CATT. The table records some 550 delta-chain clones, 13% of them present only once. Material: gamma-delta T cells. These receptors all come from a human donor. It is not recorded whose cells these are; they may come from a transplant donor.

A note on this clone: The likely explanation is a read error, given a far larger clone one base away. The V and J genes are TRDV2 and TRDJ1; 8 nucleotides line up with TRDD3. Germline-derived CDR1 and CDR2 are GEAIGNYY and EKD. The CDR3 runs 21 residues. V lost 0 bases and J lost 3; bases outside the gene matches: 23. The CDR3 sequence: CACDTIALGEPPSLNADKLIF. CDR3 DNA sequence: TGTGCCTGTGACACCATTGCTCTGGGGGAACCGCCAAGCCTTAACGCCGATAAACTCATCTTT.

There are a few counts of this clone. A far larger clone is one nucleotide away, so this likely arose from a read error. This CDR3 is also generated by other DNA sequences in the sample. The V call is TRDV2, the J call TRDJ3; 12 nucleotides align to TRDD3. The CDR3 loop spans 23 amino acids. Germline V lookup: CDR1 GEAIGNYY, CDR2 EKD. V lost 1 base and J lost 0; bases outside the gene matches: 15. CDR3 nucleotides: TGTGCCTGTGACACTGCCTCGTACTGGGGGATACCACCTAGCTCCTGGGACACCCGACAGATGTTTTTC. Encoded protein: CACDTASYWGIPPSSWDTRQMFF.

With regard to this clone: The protein given by TCRdb reflects a much larger clone and differs at residue 20 from this DNA's translation, likely from a read error; the protein shown is the DNA's translation. The V gene is TRDV2, the J gene TRDJ3, with a weak D call TRDD3 (5 bases). Germline CDR1 and CDR2: GEAIGNYY and EKD. This CDR3 is 23 amino acids long. The CDR3 bases are TGTGCCTGTGACACCGTTAATCGTGTTGGGGAAGACAGGAGTGGCTGGGACACCCGACCGATGTTTTTC. The encoded protein is CACDTVNRVGEDRSGWDTRPMFF.

This clone was seen more than once but under ten times. One base separates it from a far larger clone, so it is likely a read error. V and J are TRDV1 and TRDJ1; 7 bases fit TRDD3. Germline lookup yields CDR1 TSWWSYY and CDR2 QGS. This CDR3 is 19 amino acids long. The CDR3 nucleotides are TGTGCTCTTGGGGAACCAGCTTCGAACTGGGGACCGTACACCGATAAACCCATCTTT. Protein sequence: CALGEPASNWGPYTDKPIF.

In its sample, this clone ranks as hyperexpanded. Within the sample, other DNA sequences also encode this same CDR3. The J gene is TRDJ1, the V gene TRDV2, with D perhaps matching TRDD3 (6 bases). Trimming removed 3 bases at V and 3 bases at J, with 22 bases between. The CDR3 loop spans 17 amino acids. The germline V gene has CDR1 GEAIGNYY and CDR2 EKD. The chain's CDR3 is CACDEVGTTDTPDKLIF. CDR3 nucleotides: TGTGCCTGTGACGAGGTTGGTACGACGGATACCCCCGATAAACTCATCTTT.

In its sample, this clone was seen a few times. A far larger clone is a single base away, which makes a read error likely. Other DNA sequences in this sample translate to the same CDR3. The chain uses TRDV2 and TRDJ1, with TRDD3 matching over 9 bases. The V segment lost 1 base and the J segment 0 bases; nucleotides outside the gene matches: 11. CDR3 length: 18 residues. Germline V gives CDR1 GEAIGNYY, CDR2 EKD. DNA for the CDR3: TGTGCCTGTGACACGCCCTGGGGGATCCAATCATACACCGATAAACTCATCTTT. Protein product: CACDTPWGIQSYTDKLIF.

By proportion, this clone is large. The chain links TRDV2 to TRDJ1; 9 bases map to TRDD3. The germline CDR1 and CDR2 sequences are GEAIGNYY and EKD. After removal of 1 base from V and 0 bases from J, the junction contained 8 bases not matched to a gene. This CDR3 is built from 17 residues. Here the CDR3 reads CACDTVLTGGNTDKLIF. Written as DNA, the CDR3 is TGTGCCTGTGACACGGTCCTTACTGGGGGAAACACCGATAAACTCATCTTT.

This clone has a handful of counts. Translating this DNA gives a protein that differs at residue 16 from the TCRdb one, which belongs to a much larger clone; a read error is likely, and the protein shown is this translation. This chain joins TRDV2 and TRDJ1; D may be TRDD3 (5 bases). Germline assignment: CDR1 GEAIGNYY and CDR2 EKD. The CDR3 runs 18 residues. The chain's CDR3 is CACDPLGGISGQEGKPIF. CDR3 DNA sequence: TGTGCCTGTGACCCGCTCGGAGGGATTTCAGGGCAGGAGGGGAAACCCATCTTT.

This clone is large. Other DNA sequences within the sample encode an identical CDR3. The J gene is TRDJ1, the V gene TRDV2; 12 bases align to TRDD3. CDR1 GEAIGNYY and CDR2 EKD come from the germline V gene. V lost 3 bases and J lost 1; bases outside the gene matches: 11. CDR3 length: 18 amino acids. CDR3 bases: TGTGCCTGTGACTCTATACTGGGGGATACCCTTAGCACCGATAAACTCATCTTT. Protein: CACDSILGDTLSTDKLIF.

This clone was seen more than once but under ten times. A far bigger clonotype differs at one base, so this is likely a read error. The chain joins TRDV2 to TRDJ1; D unclear. The CDR3 is 15 amino acids. The germline V gene has CDR1 GEAIGNYY and CDR2 EKD. The CDR3 DNA follows: TGTGCCTGTGACAGACTTCTTGACCACACCGATAAACCCATCTTT. This translates into CACDRLLDHTDKPIF.

This clone is deemed medium-sized. A much larger clone sits a single nucleotide away, making a read error possible. Other nucleotide sequences in the sample specify the same CDR3. The rearrangement uses TRDV2 and TRDJ2; 13 nucleotides line up with TRDD3. The CDR3 has 19 residues. From germline, CDR1 is GEAIGNYY and CDR2 EKD. The CDR3 nucleotides are TGTGCCTGTGACACCGTCTCGACTGGGGGATACGAAGCGACAGCACAACTCTTCTTC. Amino acid sequence: CACDTVSTGGYEATAQLFF.

This clone was counted only a few times. TCRdb assigns this DNA the protein of a much larger clone, which departs from its translation at residue 7; this likely reflects a read error, and the protein shown comes from translating the DNA. J is TRDJ3 and V is TRDV2, with D possibly TRDD3 on 5 matching bases. Germline CDR1 GEAIGNYY, CDR2 EKD. Trimming left V 1 base short and J 2 bases short, with 14 bases between. This CDR3 is built from 18 residues. The CDR3 DNA reads TGTGCCTGTGACACGGTACCGGGGGTTGCCTGGGACACCCGACAGATGTTTTTC. It is translated as CACDTVPGVAWDTRQMFF.

This clone has a handful of counts. The amino acid sequence in TCRdb belongs to a much larger clone and departs from this DNA's translation at residue 7, likely a sequencing read error; the sequence shown is translated from the DNA. This chain joins TRDV2 and TRDJ1; 8 bases map to TRDD3. V gave up 0 bases and J gave up 3 bases; unmatched junction bases: 14. Germline V lookup: CDR1 GEAIGNYY, CDR2 EKD. The CDR3 consists of 18 residues. DNA for the CDR3: TGTGCCTGTGACACCGTCGGGAGAACTGGGGGCCTGCCCGATAAACTCATCTTT. Protein sequence: CACDTVGRTGGLPDKLIF.

This clone was counted between two and nine times. A single base is all that separates this from a far larger clone, so a read error is likely. The chain recombines TRDV2 with TRDJ3, with 11 bases aligning to TRDD3. The V gene's germline CDR1 is GEAIGNYY and CDR2 EKD. V was pared by 3 bases and J by 5 bases, with 20 bases of the junction left unmatched. The CDR3 totals 22 residues. This CDR3 is CACDAVAMGDTPSRGDTRQMFF. The DNA of the CDR3 is TGTGCCTGTGACGCCGTGGCCATGGGGGATACGCCGAGCCGTGGGGACACCCGACAGATGTTTTTC.

This clone was detected a few times. This is likely an artifact of a read error, given a far larger clone one base away. The same CDR3 is also encoded by other DNA sequences in this sample. The genes are TRDV2 and TRDJ1; 11 bases fit TRDD3. Germline CDR1 GEAIGNYY, CDR2 EKD. CDR3 length: 18 residues. CDR3 coding DNA: TGCGCCTGTGAGCGACTGGGGGATAGGAACCAAAACACCGATAAACTCATCTTT. Protein: CACERLGDRNQNTDKLIF.

This clone has more than one count but fewer than ten. A far larger clone is just one base off, so this is likely a read error. V usage is TRDV2 and J usage is TRDJ1; weak D call: TRDD2 (5 bases). Germline assignment: CDR1 GEAIGNYY and CDR2 EKD. The CDR3 contains 16 residues. The germline V and J ends were trimmed by 5 bases and 2 bases, with 20 bases remaining between them. CDR3 sequence reads: CACAGVGPTETDKLIF. The CDR3 DNA reads as TGTGCCTGTGCCGGGGTGGGCCCTACAGAGACCGATAAACTCATCTTT.

The sample holds a few counts of this clone. The protein given by TCRdb reflects a much larger clone and differs at residue 10 from this DNA's translation, likely from a read error; the protein shown is the DNA's translation. This sequence joins TRDV2 and TRDJ1; TRDD3 aligns across 8 bases. CDR1 and CDR2 from the germline V gene are GEAIGNYY and EKD. The CDR3 has 17 amino acids. V trimming: 0 bases; J trimming: 0 bases; junction bases outside the gene matches: 8. The chain's CDR3 is CACDTVGDHRYTDKLIF. The CDR3 DNA reads TGTGCCTGTGACACCGTGGGGGATCACCGGTACACCGATAAACTCATCTTT.

About this clone: This sequence is one base from a far larger clone and is likely a read error. The chain combines TRDV2 with TRDJ3; D is possibly TRDD3 (5 bases). The CDR3 length is 23 residues. V gave up 0 bases and J gave up 3 bases, with 29 bases separating them. CDR1 GEAIGNYY and CDR2 EKD come from the germline V gene. The CDR3 sequence is CACDTVNRVGEDRGGWDTRQMFF. As DNA, the CDR3 is TGTGCCTGTGACACCGTTAATCGTGTTGGGGAAGACAGGGGTGGCTGGGACACCCGACAGATGTTTTTC.

As concerns this clone: One base separates it from a far larger clone, so it is likely a read error. This sample also contains other DNA sequences that code for the same CDR3. The chain carries TRDV2 and TRDJ1; perhaps TRDD3 as D (5 bases). The CDR3 has 18 residues. The germline V and J ends were trimmed by 3 bases and 8 bases, with 30 bases remaining between them. From germline, CDR1 is GEAIGNYY and CDR2 EKD. The CDR3 region is CACDPLGGISGQEGKLIF. Here the CDR3 DNA reads TGTGCCTGTGACCCGCTCGGAGGGATTTCAGGACAGGAGGGGAAACTCATCTTT.

This clone was observed a few times. This likely came from a read error, as a far larger clone is one base away. Distinct nucleotide sequences in the sample also encode this CDR3. The V gene is TRDV2, the J gene TRDJ1, with 8 bases that match TRDD3. The CDR3 has 18 amino acids. Germline CDR1 is GEAIGNYY and CDR2 is EKD. The CDR3 region has the DNA TGTGCCTGCGACACCGTCAGGAGAACTGGGGGCCTGCCCGATAAACTCATCTTT. Its translation: CACDTVRRTGGLPDKLIF.

Regarding this clone: The likely explanation is a read error, given a far larger clone one base away. This specimen includes other DNA sequences encoding the same CDR3. The rearrangement uses TRDV2 and TRDJ1; 9 nucleotides line up with TRDD3. Germline CDR1 and CDR2: GEAIGNYY and EKD. Trimming cost V 0 bases and J 4 bases; bases outside gene matches: 11. The CDR3 spans 17 residues. DNA of the CDR3: TGTGCCTGTGACACCCTGCCAGGGGATACGCCCATCGATAAACTCATCTTT. Amino acid sequence: CACDTLPGDTPIDKLIF.